A selection of T cell receptor beta chains follows, all from one sample in a study of blood T cell repertoires in COVID-19. Assay used: immunoSEQ multiplex PCR; TCRdb lists only in-frame clones, some missing. Altogether tens of thousands of clones are present, around 83% being singletons, with the ten largest covering around 4.9%. Material for sequencing was peripheral blood. These receptors were obtained from a human donor in a cohort sampled during active COVID-19. The CDR3 runs from the conserved cysteine through the conserved F or W. D genes are given only for firm matches. Not all rows give a size; the values are once, few, many and, for expanded clones, a class.

-	TRBJ1-3	-	TRBV12-3/TRBV12-4	CASSFLGDTIYF	TGTGCCAGCAGTTTTCTAGGGGACACCATATATTTT
TRBD2	TRBJ2-7	-	TRBV18	CASSPRLAGEGHEQYF	TGTGCCAGCTCACCAAGACTAGCGGGGGAAGGTCACGAGCAGTACTTC
TRBD2	TRBJ2-3	-	TRBV11-3	CASSLPGASKRGDTQYF	TGTGCCAGCAGCTTACCAGGAGCTAGCAAGCGGGGGGATACGCAGTATTTT
-	TRBJ1-6	-	TRBV20-1	CSASRRGRDSPLHF	TGCAGTGCTAGTCGGAGGGGTAGGGATTCACCCCTCCACTTT
-	TRBJ2-7	-	TRBV7-2	CASSFDRPRGYEQYF	TGTGCCAGCAGCTTCGACCGGCCTAGAGGATACGAGCAGTACTTC
-	TRBJ1-2	-	TRBV25-1	CASSEQPGSYGYTF	TGTGCCAGCAGTGAACAGCCAGGTAGCTATGGCTACACCTTC
TRBD1	TRBJ2-7	-	TRBV7-6	CASSPRTGEQYF	TGTGCCAGCAGCCCTAGGACAGGCGAGCAGTACTTC
-	TRBJ2-5	-	TRBV14	CASSQDFITQETQYF	TGTGCCAGCAGCCAAGATTTCATCACTCAAGAGACCCAGTACTTC
TRBD1	TRBJ1-2	-	TRBV7-8	CASSQAPGTGLRYGYTF	TGTGCCAGCAGCCAAGCTCCGGGGACAGGTCTCCGCTATGGCTACACCTTC
-	TRBJ1-1	-	TRBV18	CASSPVTGEAFF	TGTGCCAGCTCCCCGGTAACCGGGGAAGCTTTCTTT
TRBD2	TRBJ2-5	-	TRBV4-2	CASSQRLAGQYQETQYF	TGTGCCAGCAGCCAACGACTAGCGGGGCAGTACCAAGAGACCCAGTACTTC
-	TRBJ2-2	once	TRBV6-6	CASSPIRQGGGSGELFF	TGTGCCAGCAGTCCGATCCGCCAGGGAGGGGGGTCCGGGGAGCTGTTTTTT
-	TRBJ2-5	once	TRBV11-2	CASSRANQETQYF	TGTGCCAGCAGTCGCGCCAACCAAGAGACCCAGTACTTC
-	TRBJ1-3	-	TRBV6-5	CASLRVSGNTIYF	TGTGCCAGTCTCAGGGTTTCTGGAAACACCATATATTTT
TRBD1	TRBJ1-5	few	TRBV19	CASRGTEYSNQPQHF	TGTGCCAGTAGGGGGACAGAGTATAGCAATCAGCCCCAGCATTTT
TRBD1	TRBJ2-1	-	TRBV5-6	CASSPPGGIGNEQFF	TGTGCCAGCAGCCCACCAGGGGGCATCGGGAATGAGCAGTTCTTC
-	TRBJ1-4	few	TRBV7-9	CASSLSEKLFF	TGTGCCAGCAGCTTGAGTGAAAAACTGTTTTTT
-	TRBJ1-2	-	TRBV21-1	CASSKADRAYGYTF	TGTGCCAGCAGCAAAGCTGACAGGGCCTATGGCTACACCTTC
TRBD1	TRBJ2-3	-	TRBV5-4	CASSQGQGTDTQYF	TGTGCCAGCAGCCAAGGACAGGGGACAGATACGCAGTATTTT
TRBD1	TRBJ2-2	medium-sized	TRBV24-1	CATSADRFNTGELFF	TGTGCCACCAGTGCGGACAGGTTTAACACCGGGGAGCTGTTTTTT
-	TRBJ1-4	-	TRBV6-6	CASLDSATNEKLFF	TGTGCCAGCTTAGACAGTGCAACTAATGAAAAACTGTTTTTT
TRBD2	TRBJ2-5	-	TRBV2	CASSEARGGPGETQYF	TGTGCCAGCAGTGAAGCGCGCGGGGGGCCGGGAGAGACCCAGTACTTC
-	TRBJ1-3	-	TRBV10-3	CATGEGFLRSGNTIYF	TGTGCCACCGGAGAAGGTTTCCTACGCTCTGGAAACACCATATATTTT
-	TRBJ1-4	-	TRBV2	CASSLDLKGEKLFF	TGTGCCAGCAGTCTAGACTTAAAGGGGGAAAAACTGTTTTTT
-	TRBJ2-1	-	TRBV9	CASSSYHRDSYNEQFF	TGTGCCAGCAGCTCCTACCACAGGGATTCGTACAATGAGCAGTTCTTC
-	TRBJ2-1	few	TRBV2	CASSVSGLNEQFF	TGTGCCAGCAGTGTATCAGGGCTCAATGAGCAGTTCTTC
TRBD2	TRBJ2-3	-	TRBV11-2	CASSWTPSGGAYGTDTQYF	TGTGCCAGCAGCTGGACCCCTAGCGGGGGGGCGTATGGCACAGATACGCAGTATTTT
-	TRBJ1-4	-	TRBV2	CASSERGGNEKLFF	TGTGCCAGCAGTGAAAGGGGGGGTAATGAAAAACTGTTTTTT
TRBD1	TRBJ2-6	-	TRBV29-1	CSVQGTGGLSGANVLTF	TGCAGCGTTCAAGGGACAGGGGGTCTGTCTGGGGCCAACGTCCTGACTTTC
-	TRBJ2-7	-	TRBV25-1	CASSESGTLYEQYF	TGTGCCAGCAGTGAATCCGGGACTCTATACGAGCAGTACTTC
-	TRBJ2-7	-	TRBV19	CASSASGGSEYEQYF	TGTGCCAGTAGTGCCAGTGGAGGTTCTGAATACGAGCAGTACTTC
-	TRBJ2-7	-	TRBV27	CASWDTTRNEQYF	TGTGCCAGCTGGGACACGACCCGGAACGAGCAGTACTTC
TRBD1	TRBJ1-5	-	TRBV4-1	CAGSQGQGPQHF	TGCGCCGGCAGCCAGGGACAGGGGCCCCAGCATTTT
TRBD2	TRBJ2-2	-	TRBV29-1	CSVVAGATNTGELFF	TGCAGCGTTGTAGCGGGGGCTACGAACACCGGGGAGCTGTTTTTT
-	TRBJ2-7	-	TRBV18	CASSPPSKPLYEQYF	TGTGCCAGCTCACCCCCGAGTAAACCCCTCTACGAGCAGTACTTC
TRBD1	TRBJ2-7	-	TRBV5-4	CASSRQGGYEQYF	TGTGCCAGCAGTAGACAGGGGGGATACGAGCAGTACTTC
TRBD1	TRBJ2-5	-	TRBV6-5	CASSRDRGSWETQYF	TGTGCCAGTAGCCGGGACAGGGGGAGTTGGGAGACCCAGTACTTC
-	TRBJ2-1	-	TRBV19	CASSPRRDEQFF	TGTGCCAGTAGCCCGAGGAGGGATGAGCAGTTCTTC
-	TRBJ2-3	once	TRBV28	CASSQSGVGDTDTQYF	TGTGCCAGCAGTCAGAGCGGTGTAGGAGACACAGATACGCAGTATTTT
-	TRBJ1-2	-	TRBV21-1	CASPEGENYGYTF	TGTGCCAGCCCCGAGGGGGAAAACTATGGCTACACCTTC
TRBD1	TRBJ2-2	-	TRBV6-6	CAIQGFANTGELFF	TGTGCCATACAGGGGTTCGCGAACACCGGGGAGCTGTTTTTT
-	TRBJ2-3	-	TRBV2	CAIRTDSSTDTQYF	TGTGCCATCCGGACAGACTCTAGCACAGATACGCAGTATTTT
TRBD2	TRBJ2-7	once	TRBV2	CATTPRTSGVPYEQYF	TGTGCCACCACCCCCCGGACTAGCGGGGTCCCCTACGAGCAGTACTTC
-	TRBJ1-5	few	TRBV24-1	CATSDPGGDQPQHF	TGTGCCACCAGTGACCCTGGAGGGGATCAGCCCCAGCATTTT
-	TRBJ1-6	-	TRBV7-9	CASRHPRDLGSPLHF	TGTGCCAGCAGACACCCCAGGGATTTAGGTTCACCCCTCCACTTT
TRBD2	TRBJ2-1	-	TRBV7-2	CASSRTSGYNEQFF	TGTGCCAGCAGCCGGACTAGCGGCTACAATGAGCAGTTCTTC
TRBD1	TRBJ2-3	-	TRBV24-1	CATSDYGTGEDTQYF	TGTGCCACCAGTGATTATGGGACAGGGGAAGATACGCAGTATTTT
TRBD2	TRBJ2-1	-	TRBV4-1	CASSQPLAGSHNEQFF	TGCGCCAGCAGCCAACCTCTAGCGGGGAGTCACAATGAGCAGTTCTTC
-	TRBJ1-4	-	TRBV30	CAWSEAAGVFGKLFF	TGTGCCTGGAGCGAGGCCGCAGGGGTTTTCGGAAAACTGTTTTTT
-	TRBJ2-7	-	TRBV19	CASSPRQTSYEQYF	TGTGCCAGTAGTCCTCGACAGACATCCTACGAGCAGTACTTC
TRBD1	TRBJ1-2	-	TRBV19	CASRRSGDRGYGYTF	TGTGCCAGTAGGAGGTCAGGGGACAGGGGTTATGGCTACACCTTC
-	TRBJ1-1	once	TRBV5-8	CASRRQRNTEAFF	TGTGCCAGCAGACGACAGCGGAACACTGAAGCTTTCTTT
TRBD1	TRBJ2-7	-	TRBV30	CAWKKGTGTYEQYF	TGTGCCTGGAAGAAAGGGACAGGGACCTACGAGCAGTACTTC
-	TRBJ2-2	-	TRBV11-3	CASSLTGELFF	TGTGCCAGCAGCCTTACCGGGGAGCTGTTTTTT
-	TRBJ2-1	-	TRBV5-1	CASSLVGRGVDEQFF	TGCGCCAGCAGCTTGGTGGGCAGGGGTGTCGATGAGCAGTTCTTC
-	TRBJ2-6	once	TRBV6-1	CASSEGAWRGPLRALGTF	TGTGCCAGCAGTGAAGGGGCCTGGCGGGGACCGCTTAGGGCGCTGGGGACTTTC
TRBD1	TRBJ1-5	-	TRBV28	CASSLRQGAAQPQHF	TGTGCCAGCAGTTTAAGGCAGGGGGCCGCTCAGCCCCAGCATTTT